Sequencing of this T cell receptor beta chain was carried out in a study of cytomegalovirus exposure and HLA in healthy donors. The study, taken as a whole, reports: V- and J-gene trimming of TCR beta was linked (in a later analysis) to a missense DCLRE1C variant. Available immune exposure information covered CMV serostatus only. Most of the TCR beta V segments (in an earlier analysis) were productive either about 87% or about 30% of the time. The study listed approximately 170 cytomegalovirus-associated TCR beta chains.

The PCR was carried out with 60 Vbeta primers and 13 Jbeta primers. The table came from immunoSEQ multiplex PCR; TCRdb's copy has only in-frame clones and leaves some out. The sample holds under 250,000 clones, around 77% seen once. Germline V gives CDR1 KGHSH, CDR2 LQKENI. This CDR3 has 20 amino acids. V dropped 6 bases and J dropped 2 bases, with 26 bases sitting between them. About this clone: Antigen specificity is unknown.

The receptor was isolated from a woman aged 30 to 39 in good health and CMV-seronegative. The source material was PBMCs. J is TRBJ2-6 and V is TRBV18; unclear D gene. The DNA for the CDR3 is TGTGCCAGCTCGACACGCGCCAACATGCGCGCAGGCACTGGGGCCAACGTCCTGACTTTC. It translates to CASSTRANMRAGTGANVLTF.